Below are 20 T cell receptor beta chains sequenced from a single sample in a study of blood T cell repertoires in COVID-19. Generated by immunoSEQ multiplex PCR, the TCRdb table keeps only in-frame clones and is missing some. Of fewer than 200,000 clones in the sample, approximately 80% are singletons; the top ten hold 4.5% to 6.5%. The material sequenced was PBMCs or T cells enriched from blood (not recorded which). These receptors came from a woman aged 55-70 years with acute COVID-19.

The chain combines TRBV4-2 with TRBJ1-2; no reliable D call. This CDR3 has 14 residues. The V gene lost 1 base and the J gene lost 3 bases, with 9 bases spanning the gap. Germline assignment: CDR1 LGHNA and CDR2 YNFKEQ. In DNA form, the CDR3 reads TGTGCCAGCAGCCAAGGTGGGCTGGACTATGGCTACACCTTC. This encodes CASSQGGLDYGYTF.

The rearrangement links TRBV4-2 to TRBJ2-2; TRBD2 aligns across 13 bases. V was clipped by 2 bases and J by 0 bases; unmatched bases: 9. Per germline, CDR1 LGHNA and CDR2 YNFKEQ. The CDR3 runs to 20 residues. The CDR3 nucleotides are TGTGCCAGCAGCCAAAAATTACTAGCGGGAGGGTTTACGAACACCGGGGAGCTGTTTTTT. The encoded protein is CASSQKLLAGGFTNTGELFF.

This chain connects TRBV4-3 to TRBJ2-3, with 10 bases matching TRBD2. The length of the CDR3 is 18 residues. V shed 1 base and J 1 base; nucleotides not matched to a gene: 8. Germline V gene lookup returns CDR1 LGHNA and CDR2 YSLEER. The CDR3 spells CASSQGVVAGGRTDTQYF. The CDR3 DNA reads TGCGCCAGCAGCCAAGGTGTGGTAGCGGGGGGCCGCACAGATACGCAGTATTTT.

This clone has only one observation. The chain has TRBV7-9 and TRBJ1-1; a weak D match, TRBD1 (6 bases). Germline values: CDR1 SEHNR, CDR2 FQNEAQ (reference sequence). Trimming removed 5 bases from V and 6 bases from J, with 13 bases in between. The CDR3 is 13 amino acids. This chain's CDR3 is CASSRGQYAEAFF. In DNA, the CDR3 is TGTGCCAGCAGCAGAGGACAGTACGCTGAAGCTTTCTTT. Full variable domain (outside the CDR3, taken from reference TRBV7-9 and TRBJ1-1): DTGVSQNPRHKITKRGQNVTFRCDPISEHNRLYWYRQTLGQGPEFLTYFQNEAQLEKSRLLSDRFSAERPKGSFSTLEIQRTEQGDSAMYLCASSRGQYAEAFFGQGTRLTVV.

This clone was observed once. The chain carries TRBV25-1 and TRBJ1-1; D call uncertain. Germline lookup yields CDR1 MGHDK and CDR2 SYGVNS. Trimming stripped 4 bases from V and 1 base from J, with 10 bases between. This CDR3 comprises 14 residues. The CDR3 region has the DNA TGTGCCAGCAGTGTGGTAACTACGAACACTGAAGCTTTCTTT. The encoded protein is CASSVVTTNTEAFF.

This chain joins TRBV11-2 and TRBJ1-1; 8 nucleotides match TRBD1. V shed 5 bases, J shed 5 bases, and the junction held 7 bases outside the gene matches. This CDR3 is 14 amino acids long. In germline, CDR1 is SGHAT, CDR2 FQNNGV. The CDR3 region is CASSLRTGRTEAFF. The CDR3 nucleotides are TGTGCCAGCAGCCTCAGGACAGGGCGGACTGAAGCTTTCTTT.

This chain uses TRBV28 with TRBJ1-1, with TRBD1 as a possible D gene (6 bases). In germline, CDR1 is MDHEN, CDR2 SYDVKM. V was trimmed by 6 bases and J by 11 bases, leaving 16 bases between them. This CDR3 is 12 amino acids long. Written as DNA, the CDR3 is TGTGCCAGCAGGGACGGGGGGCTGCGCGCTTTCTTT. Translation gives CASRDGGLRAFF.

V gene TRBV30 combines with J gene TRBJ1-5; 8 nucleotides match TRBD1. Trimming cost V 0 bases and J 5 bases; bases outside gene matches: 9. The CDR3 has 16 residues. CDR1 GTSNPN and CDR2 SVGIG come from the germline V gene (reference sequence). CDR3 nucleotides: TGTGCCTGGAGTGTAGCAGGGGGCGAGGTATATCAGCCCCAGCATTTT. Amino acid sequence: CAWSVAGGEVYQPQHF.

The J gene is TRBJ1-1, the V gene TRBV19, with a tentative D call TRBD1 (5 bases). V dropped 4 bases and J dropped 2 bases, with 17 bases sitting between them. The CDR3 has 16 amino acids. CDR1 and CDR2 from the germline V gene are LNHDA and SQIVND (reference sequence). The DNA of the CDR3 is TGTGCCAGTAGTACTGGGCCATCTCAGGGAAACACTGAAGCTTTCTTT. Its protein product is CASSTGPSQGNTEAFF.

This chain uses TRBV6-2 or TRBV6-3 with TRBJ2-3, with TRBD2 matching 9 bases. V was clipped by 2 bases and J by 0 bases; unmatched bases: 6. The CDR3 consists of 17 residues. Germline V gene sequence: CDR1 MNHEY, CDR2 SVGEGT. The CDR3 DNA reads as TGTGCCAGCAGTTACGCACCGAGCGGGGGGAGCACAGATACGCAGTATTTT. It encodes CASSYAPSGGSTDTQYF.

The J gene is TRBJ2-3, the V gene TRBV6-5; a weak D match, TRBD1 (6 bases). CDR1 is MNHEY, CDR2 SVGAGI, per germline. Trimming pared 6 bases from V and 4 bases from J, leaving 17 bases between. The CDR3 loop spans 15 amino acids. CDR3 bases: TGTGCCAGCAGCCTCGGACAGCTGGGGGCAGATACGCAGTATTTT. Residues: CASSLGQLGADTQYF.

The chain links TRBV5-5 to TRBJ2-3, with D perhaps TRBD1 (6 bases). This CDR3 comprises 13 residues. The V gene's germline CDR1 is SGHKS and CDR2 YYEKEE (reference sequence). Trimming took off 3 bases at V and 6 bases at J, with 11 bases between the two ends. The CDR3 protein is CASSSQGRDTQYF. The CDR3 nucleotides are TGTGCCAGCAGCTCACAGGGAAGGGATACGCAGTATTTT.

This chain links TRBV7-9 with TRBJ1-1; D is possibly TRBD1 (5 bases). V shed 1 base and J shed 2 bases, with 8 bases lying between them. This CDR3 is 14 amino acids long. From germline, CDR1 is SEHNR and CDR2 FQNEAQ (reference sequence). CDR3 bases: TGTGCCAGCAGCTTAGTAGGGGTAAACACTGAAGCTTTCTTT. Its protein is CASSLVGVNTEAFF.

V gene TRBV15 combines with J gene TRBJ2-7; possibly TRBD1 for D (5 bases). The CDR3 extends over 14 amino acids. Trimming removed 1 base at V and 2 bases at J, with 9 bases between. Germline V gene sequence: CDR1 LNHNV, CDR2 YYDKDF (reference sequence). Written as DNA, the CDR3 is TGTGCCACCAGCAGAGCGCAGGGAACCTACGAGCAGTACGTC. Protein product: CATSRAQGTYEQYV.

The chain employs TRBV3-1 (or the pseudogene TRBV3-2) and TRBJ1-1; 9 bases align to TRBD1. This CDR3 contains 17 residues. Germline V gene sequence: CDR1 LGHDT, CDR2 YNNKEL (reference sequence). Trimming took 8 bases from V and 1 from J; bases not matched to a gene: 14. DNA of the CDR3: TGTGCCAGCGGACCATACAGGGGGCGCGGGAAGAACACTGAAGCTTTCTTT. Protein: CASGPYRGRGKNTEAFF.

As to this clone: The germline gene is not matched at one end of the junction; a read error may be the cause. The rearrangement links TRBV28 to TRBJ1-6; TRBD1 matches at 10 bases. This CDR3 is built from 11 residues. Germline assignment: CDR1 MDHEN and CDR2 SYDVKM. The CDR3 region has the DNA TGTGCCAGCAGCACTTTAGGACAGGGGGGGTTT. It is translated as CASSTLGQGGF.

V gene TRBV6-2 or TRBV6-3 combines with J gene TRBJ2-7; 7 positions agree with TRBD2. The V gene's germline CDR1 is MNHEY and CDR2 SVGEGT. Germline trimming cut 5 bases from V and 2 bases from J; bases unmatched to any gene: 6. CDR3 length equals 14 residues. CDR3 sequence: CASSQLATTYEQYF. CDR3 sequence (DNA): TGTGCCAGCAGTCAACTAGCGACAACCTACGAGCAGTACTTC.

This clone was picked up a small number of times. This rearrangement joins TRBV12-3 or TRBV12-4 to TRBJ1-2; D unresolved. This CDR3 spans 13 amino acids. V was trimmed by 6 bases and J by 0 bases, leaving 8 bases between them. The DNA for the CDR3 is TGTGCCAGCAGCCGGGAAGCTAACTATGGCTACACCTTC. Translating it yields CASSREANYGYTF.

The chain employs TRBV5-1 and TRBJ1-6; 7 bases are shared with TRBD1. Germline V CDR1 and CDR2: SGHRS, YFSETQ. The CDR3 length is 16 residues. With V trimmed by 0 bases and J by 9 bases, 9 bases remained unmatched. CDR3 coding DNA: TGCGCCAGCAGCTTGGGGGCGCAGGGGGGTAGTTCACCCCTCCACTTT. Protein: CASSLGAQGGSSPLHF.

On this clone itself: This specimen includes other DNA sequences encoding the same CDR3. The gene calls are TRBV30 and TRBJ1-5; D unresolved. CDR3 length: 13 residues. In germline, CDR1 is GTSNPN, CDR2 SVGIG (reference sequence). Trimming removed 0 bases at V and 2 bases at J, with 5 bases between. Written as DNA, the CDR3 is TGTGCCTGGAGTGTACGCGGCAATCAGCCCCAGCATTTT. It codes for CAWSVRGNQPQHF.